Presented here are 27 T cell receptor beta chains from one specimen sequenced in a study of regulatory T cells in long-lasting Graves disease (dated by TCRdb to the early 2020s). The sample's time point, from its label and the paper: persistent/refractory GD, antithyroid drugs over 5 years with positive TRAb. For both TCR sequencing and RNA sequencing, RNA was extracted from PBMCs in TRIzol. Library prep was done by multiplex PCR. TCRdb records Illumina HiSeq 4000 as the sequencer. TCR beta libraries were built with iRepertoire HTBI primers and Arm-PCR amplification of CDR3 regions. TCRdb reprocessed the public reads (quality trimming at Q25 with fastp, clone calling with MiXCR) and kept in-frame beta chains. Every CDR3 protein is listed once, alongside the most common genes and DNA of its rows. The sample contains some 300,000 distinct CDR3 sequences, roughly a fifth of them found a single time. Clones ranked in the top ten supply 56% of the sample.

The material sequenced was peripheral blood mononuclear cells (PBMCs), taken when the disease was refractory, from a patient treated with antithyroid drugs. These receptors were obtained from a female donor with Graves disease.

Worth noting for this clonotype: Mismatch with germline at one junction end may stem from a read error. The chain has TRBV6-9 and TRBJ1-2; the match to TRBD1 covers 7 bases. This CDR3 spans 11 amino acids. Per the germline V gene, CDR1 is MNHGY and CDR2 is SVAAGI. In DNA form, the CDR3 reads TGTGCCAGCAGTTACCCCGGACAGGAGGACTTC. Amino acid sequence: CASSYPGQEDF.

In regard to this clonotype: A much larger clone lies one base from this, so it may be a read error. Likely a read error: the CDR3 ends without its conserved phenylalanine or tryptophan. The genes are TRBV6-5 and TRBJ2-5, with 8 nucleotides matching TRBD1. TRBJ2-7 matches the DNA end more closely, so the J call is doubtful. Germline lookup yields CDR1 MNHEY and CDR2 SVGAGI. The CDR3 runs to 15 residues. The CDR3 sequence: CASSYSGTGPPEQYL. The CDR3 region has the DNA TGTGCCAGCAGTTACTCTGGGACAGGCCCTCCCGAGCAGTACCTC.

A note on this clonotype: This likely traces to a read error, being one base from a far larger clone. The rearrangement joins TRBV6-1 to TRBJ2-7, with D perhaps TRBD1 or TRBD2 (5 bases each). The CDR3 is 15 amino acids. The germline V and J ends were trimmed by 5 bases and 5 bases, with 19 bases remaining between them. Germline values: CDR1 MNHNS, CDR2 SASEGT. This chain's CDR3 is CASSYVARGFNEQYF. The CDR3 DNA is TGTGCCAGCAGTTATGTGGCCCGGGGCTTCAACGAGCAGTACTTC.

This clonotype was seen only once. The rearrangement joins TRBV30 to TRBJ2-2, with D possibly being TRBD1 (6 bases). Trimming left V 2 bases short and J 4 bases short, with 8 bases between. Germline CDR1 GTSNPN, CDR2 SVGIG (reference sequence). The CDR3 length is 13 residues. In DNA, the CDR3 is TGTGCCTGGAGTCTAGGGGGCACCGGGGAGCTGTTTTTT. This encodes CAWSLGGTGELFF.

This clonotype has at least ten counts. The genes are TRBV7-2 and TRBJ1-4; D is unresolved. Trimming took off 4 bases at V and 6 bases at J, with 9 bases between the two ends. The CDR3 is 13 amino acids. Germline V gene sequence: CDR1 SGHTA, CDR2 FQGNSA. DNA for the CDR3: TGTGCCAGCAGCTCCGACGGTTATGAAAAACTGTTTTTT. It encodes CASSSDGYEKLFF.

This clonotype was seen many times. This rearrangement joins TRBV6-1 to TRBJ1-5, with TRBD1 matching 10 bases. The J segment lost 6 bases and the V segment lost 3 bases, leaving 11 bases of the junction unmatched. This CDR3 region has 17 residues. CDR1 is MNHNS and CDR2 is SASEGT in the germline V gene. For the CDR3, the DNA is TGTGCCAGCAGTGATCCCCCGGGTGGACAGGGGGGTCAGCCCCAGCATTTT. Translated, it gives CASSDPPGGQGGQPQHF.

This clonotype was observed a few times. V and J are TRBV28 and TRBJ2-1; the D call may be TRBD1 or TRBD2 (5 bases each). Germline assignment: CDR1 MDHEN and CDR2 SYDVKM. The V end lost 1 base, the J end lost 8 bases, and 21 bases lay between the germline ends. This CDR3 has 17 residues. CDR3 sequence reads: CASSLSRDRYLAHEQFF. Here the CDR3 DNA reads TGTGCCAGCAGTTTATCCCGGGACCGATACCTAGCTCATGAGCAGTTCTTC. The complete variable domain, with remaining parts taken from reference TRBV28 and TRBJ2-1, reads DVKVTQSSRYLVKRTGEKVFLECVQDMDHENMFWYRQDPGLGLRLIYFSYDVKMKEKGDIPEGYSVSREKKERFSLILESASTNQTSMYLCASSLSRDRYLAHEQFFGPGTRLTVL.

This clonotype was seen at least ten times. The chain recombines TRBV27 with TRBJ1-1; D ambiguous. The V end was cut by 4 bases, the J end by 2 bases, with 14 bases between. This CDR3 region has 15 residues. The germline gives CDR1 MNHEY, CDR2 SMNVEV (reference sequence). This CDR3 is CASSSRSASNTEAFF. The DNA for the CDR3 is TGTGCCAGCAGTTCTCGATCGGCGTCCAACACTGAAGCTTTCTTT.

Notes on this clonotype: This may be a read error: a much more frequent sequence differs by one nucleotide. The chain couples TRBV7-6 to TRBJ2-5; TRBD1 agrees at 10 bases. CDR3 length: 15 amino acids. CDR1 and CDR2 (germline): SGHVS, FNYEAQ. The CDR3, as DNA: TGTGCCAGCAGCTTTGCCGGACAGGGGGAGGAGACCCAGTGCTTC. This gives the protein CASSFAGQGEETQCF. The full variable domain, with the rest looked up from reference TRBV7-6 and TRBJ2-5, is GAGVSQSPRYKVTKRGQDVALRCDPISGHVSLYWYRQALGQGPEFLTYFNYEAQQDKSGLPNDRFSAERPEGSISTLTIQRTEQRDSAMYRCASSFAGQGEETQCFGPGTRLLVL.

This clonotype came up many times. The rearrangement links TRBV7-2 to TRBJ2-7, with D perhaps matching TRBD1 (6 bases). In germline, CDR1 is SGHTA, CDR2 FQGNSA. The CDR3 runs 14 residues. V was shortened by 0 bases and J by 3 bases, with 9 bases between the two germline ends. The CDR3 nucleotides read TGTGCCAGCAGCTTAGCGGACAGAGGCTACGAGCAGTACTTC. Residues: CASSLADRGYEQYF.

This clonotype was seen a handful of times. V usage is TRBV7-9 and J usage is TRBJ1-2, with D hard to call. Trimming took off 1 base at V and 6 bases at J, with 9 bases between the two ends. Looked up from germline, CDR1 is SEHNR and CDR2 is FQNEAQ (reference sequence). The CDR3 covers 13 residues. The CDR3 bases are TGTGCCAGCAGCTTAGGCACTTATGATGGCTACACCTTC. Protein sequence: CASSLGTYDGYTF.

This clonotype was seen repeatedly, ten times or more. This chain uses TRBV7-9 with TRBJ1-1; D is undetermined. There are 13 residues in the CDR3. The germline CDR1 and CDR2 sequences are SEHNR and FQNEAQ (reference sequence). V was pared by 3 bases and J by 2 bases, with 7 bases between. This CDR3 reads CASSFPLNTEAFF. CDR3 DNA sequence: TGTGCCAGCAGCTTCCCCCTTAACACTGAAGCTTTCTTT.

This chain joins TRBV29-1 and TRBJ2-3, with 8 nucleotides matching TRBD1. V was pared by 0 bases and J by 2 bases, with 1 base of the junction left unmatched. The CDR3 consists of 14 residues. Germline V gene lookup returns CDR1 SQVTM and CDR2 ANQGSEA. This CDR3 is CSVEEGQATDTQYF. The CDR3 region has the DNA TGCAGCGTTGAAGAGGGACAGGCCACAGATACGCAGTATTTT.

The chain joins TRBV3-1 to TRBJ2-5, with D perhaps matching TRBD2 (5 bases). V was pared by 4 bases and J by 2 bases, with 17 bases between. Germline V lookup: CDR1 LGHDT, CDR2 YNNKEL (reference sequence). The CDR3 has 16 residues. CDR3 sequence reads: CASSLHGGPLQETQYF. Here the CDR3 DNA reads TGTGCCAGCAGCCTGCACGGAGGCCCGCTACAAGAGACCCAGTACTTC.

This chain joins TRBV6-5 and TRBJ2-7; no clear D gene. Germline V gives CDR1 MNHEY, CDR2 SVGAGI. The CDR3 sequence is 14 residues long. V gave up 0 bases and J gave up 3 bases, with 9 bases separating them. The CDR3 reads CASSYSSSHYEQYF. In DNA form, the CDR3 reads TGTGCCAGCAGTTACTCTAGCAGCCACTACGAGCAGTACTTC.

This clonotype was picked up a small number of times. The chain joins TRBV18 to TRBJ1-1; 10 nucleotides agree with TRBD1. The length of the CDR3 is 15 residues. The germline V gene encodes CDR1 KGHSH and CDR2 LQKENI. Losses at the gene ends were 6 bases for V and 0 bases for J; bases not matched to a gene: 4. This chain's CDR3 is CASSQTGGLNTEAFF. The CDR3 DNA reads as TGTGCCAGCTCCCAGACAGGGGGCTTGAACACTGAAGCTTTCTTT.

For the CDR3, the DNA is TGTGCCAGCGAACCGGACTCAGTCACTGAAGCTTTCTTT. It encodes CASEPDSVTEAFF. The V gene is TRBV7-9, the J gene TRBJ1-1; D gene unclear. The length of the CDR3 is 13 residues. V was cut by 8 bases and J by 4 bases, with 14 bases left in between. Looked up from germline, CDR1 is SEHNR and CDR2 is FQNEAQ (reference sequence).

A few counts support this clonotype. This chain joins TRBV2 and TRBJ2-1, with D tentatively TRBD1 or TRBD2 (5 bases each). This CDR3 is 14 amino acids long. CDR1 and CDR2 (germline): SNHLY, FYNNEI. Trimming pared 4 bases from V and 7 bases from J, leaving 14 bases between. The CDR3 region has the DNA TGTGCCAGCAGTGTCAGGACAACGGGGAATGAGCAGTTCTTC. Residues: CASSVRTTGNEQFF.

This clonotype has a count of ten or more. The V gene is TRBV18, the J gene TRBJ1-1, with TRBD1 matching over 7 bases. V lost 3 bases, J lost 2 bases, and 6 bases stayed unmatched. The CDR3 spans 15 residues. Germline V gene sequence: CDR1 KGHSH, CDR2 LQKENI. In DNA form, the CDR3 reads TGTGCCAGCTCACCCCTCCGGGACAGCAACACTGAAGCTTTCTTT. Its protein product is CASSPLRDSNTEAFF. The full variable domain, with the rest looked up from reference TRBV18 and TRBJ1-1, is NAGVMQNPRHLVRRRGQEARLRCSPMKGHSHVYWYRQLPEEGLKFMVYLQKENIIDESGMPKERFSAEFPKEGPSILRIQQVVRGDSAAYFCASSPLRDSNTEAFFGQGTRLTVV.

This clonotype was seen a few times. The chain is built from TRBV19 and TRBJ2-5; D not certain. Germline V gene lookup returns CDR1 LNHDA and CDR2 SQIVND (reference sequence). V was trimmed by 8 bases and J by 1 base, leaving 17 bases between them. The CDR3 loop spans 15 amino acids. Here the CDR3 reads CASGSHGSGQETQYF. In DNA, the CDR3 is TGTGCCAGTGGAAGCCACGGTAGTGGCCAAGAGACCCAGTACTTC. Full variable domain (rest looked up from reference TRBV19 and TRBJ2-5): DGGITQSPKYLFRKEGQNVTLSCEQNLNHDAMYWYRQDPGQGLRLIYYSQIVNDFQKGDIAEGYSVSREKKESFPLTVTSAQKNPTAFYLCASGSHGSGQETQYFGPGTRLLVL.

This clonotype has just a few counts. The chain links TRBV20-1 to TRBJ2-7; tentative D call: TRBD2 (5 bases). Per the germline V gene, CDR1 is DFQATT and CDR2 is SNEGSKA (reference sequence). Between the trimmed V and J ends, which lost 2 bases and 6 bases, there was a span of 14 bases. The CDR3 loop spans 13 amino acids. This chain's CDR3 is CSARRAGGSEQYF. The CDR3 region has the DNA TGCAGTGCTAGACGCGCGGGTGGTAGCGAGCAGTACTTC.

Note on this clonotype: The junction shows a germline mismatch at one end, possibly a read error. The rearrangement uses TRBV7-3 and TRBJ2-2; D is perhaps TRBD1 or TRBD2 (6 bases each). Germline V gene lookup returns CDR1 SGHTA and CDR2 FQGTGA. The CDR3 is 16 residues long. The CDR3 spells CASSPLAFGGTRELFF. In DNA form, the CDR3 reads TGTGCCAGCAGCCCTCTAGCGTTTGGGGGCACCCGGGAGCTGTTTTTT.

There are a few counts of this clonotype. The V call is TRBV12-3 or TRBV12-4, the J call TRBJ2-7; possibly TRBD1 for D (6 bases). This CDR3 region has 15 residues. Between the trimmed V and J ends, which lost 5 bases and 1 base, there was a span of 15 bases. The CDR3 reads CASSSLDSQSYEQYF. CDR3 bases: TGTGCCAGCAGTAGCTTGGACAGCCAGTCCTACGAGCAGTACTTC.

CDR3 residues: CSASSVYHTEAFF. The CDR3 coding sequence is TGCAGTGCTAGCTCCGTTTACCACACTGAAGCTTTCTTT. The chain recombines TRBV20-1 with TRBJ1-1; D not certain. The germline V gene encodes CDR1 DFQATT and CDR2 SNEGSKA (reference sequence). The CDR3 runs to 13 residues. The ends were cut back, 3 bases at V and 3 bases at J, with 11 bases in the middle.

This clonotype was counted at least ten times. CDR3 protein: CASSPGSDTEAFF. CDR3 coding DNA: TGTGCCAGCTCACCGGGGTCGGACACTGAAGCTTTCTTT. This chain uses TRBV18 with TRBJ1-1; D remains ambiguous. Germline CDR1 is KGHSH and CDR2 is LQKENI. Trimming removed 3 bases from V and 3 bases from J, with 8 bases in between. CDR3 size: 13 residues.

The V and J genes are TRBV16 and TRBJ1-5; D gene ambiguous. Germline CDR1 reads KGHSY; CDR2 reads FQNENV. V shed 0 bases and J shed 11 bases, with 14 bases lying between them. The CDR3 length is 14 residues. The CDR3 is CASSQSQMRTTQHF. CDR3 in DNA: TGTGCCAGCAGCCAATCCCAAATGCGGACGACCCAGCATTTT.

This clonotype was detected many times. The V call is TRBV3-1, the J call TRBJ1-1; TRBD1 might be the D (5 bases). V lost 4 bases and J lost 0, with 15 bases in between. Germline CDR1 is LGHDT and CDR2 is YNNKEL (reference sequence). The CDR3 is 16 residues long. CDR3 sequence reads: CASSPWGRPMNTEAFF. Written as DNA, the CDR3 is TGTGCCAGCAGCCCATGGGGACGGCCGATGAACACTGAAGCTTTCTTT.